One sample yielded the 19 T cell receptor beta chains listed below, sequenced in a study of cytomegalovirus exposure and HLA in healthy donors. PCR involved 60 Vbeta and 13 Jbeta primers. TCRdb's table, derived via immunoSEQ multiplex PCR, lists solely in-frame clones and lacks some. This listing includes 100,000 to 150,000 clones. Sequencing was done on a sample of PBMCs. The receptors here all came from a man younger than 35 in good health and CMV-seronegative.

The CDR3 DNA is TGTGCCAGCAGTTTTTGGGGGACAGGGGCGCGGCAAGAGACCCAGTACTTC. Translation gives CASSFWGTGARQETQYF. The V call is TRBV27, the J call TRBJ2-5; 10 nucleotides match TRBD1. V lost 3 bases to trimming and J lost 2 bases; unmatched junction nucleotides: 9. Per the germline V gene, CDR1 is MNHEY and CDR2 is SMNVEV (reference sequence). CDR3 length: 17 residues.

The J gene is TRBJ1-1, the V gene TRBV28, with TRBD1 matching 9 bases. The CDR3 spans 18 residues. V shed 5 bases and J 3 bases; nucleotides not matched to a gene: 16. Germline loops: CDR1 MDHEN, CDR2 SYDVKM. The CDR3 sequence: CASSPKTQGAPIHTEAFF. The CDR3 DNA is TGTGCCAGCAGTCCGAAAACACAGGGGGCGCCGATTCACACTGAAGCTTTCTTT.

The CDR3: CASSLWRGPTEAFF. The CDR3 coding sequence is TGTGCCAGCAGCTTATGGAGGGGGCCTACTGAAGCTTTCTTT. The rearrangement joins TRBV7-2 to TRBJ1-1; 7 bases are shared with TRBD1. Germline V CDR1 and CDR2: SGHTA, FQGNSA. The length of the CDR3 is 14 residues. Trimming removed 2 bases from V and 5 bases from J; junction bases left unmatched: 5.

This rearrangement joins TRBV5-1 to TRBJ1-4, with TRBD1 as a possible D gene (6 bases). The CDR3 is 15 amino acids. CDR1 and CDR2 from the germline V gene are SGHRS and YFSETQ. Trimming took off 4 bases at V and 5 bases at J, with 15 bases between the two ends. The CDR3 sequence: CASSEKDRRNEKLFF. The CDR3 DNA follows: TGCGCCAGCAGCGAAAAGGACAGACGAAATGAAAAACTGTTTTTT. Full variable domain (outside the CDR3, taken from reference TRBV5-1 and TRBJ1-4): KAGVTQTPRYLIKTRGQQVTLSCSPISGHRSVSWYQQTPGQGLQFLFEYFSETQRNKGNFPGRFSGRQFSNSRSEMNVSTLELGDSALYLCASSEKDRRNEKLFFGSGTQLSVL.

The V call is TRBV6-5, the J call TRBJ1-4; D gene ambiguous. With 8 bases removed from V and 0 bases from J, the gap between germline ends came to 10 bases. Germline V gives CDR1 MNHEY, CDR2 SVGAGI. This CDR3 has 14 amino acids. The CDR3 region has the DNA TGTGCCAGCCCACCTGTAGCAACTAATGAAAAACTGTTTTTT. Its translation is CASPPVATNEKLFF.

This chain links TRBV9 with TRBJ2-7; D possibly corresponds to TRBD2 (6 bases). V lost 10 bases and J lost 2, with 10 bases in between. This CDR3 comprises 11 residues. Germline V gene lookup returns CDR1 SGDLS and CDR2 YYNGEE. The CDR3 protein is CASGGAYEQYF. The CDR3 nucleotides read TGTGCCTCCGGCGGGGCCTACGAGCAGTACTTC. Complete variable domain (other parts from reference TRBV9 and TRBJ2-7): DSGVTQTPKHLITATGQRVTLRCSPRSGDLSVYWYQQSLDQGLQFLIQYYNGEERAKGNILERFSAQQFPDLHSELNLSSLELGDSALYFCASGGAYEQYFGPGTRLTVT.

The chain uses TRBV28 and TRBJ1-3; D is possibly TRBD1 (6 bases). In germline, CDR1 is MDHEN, CDR2 SYDVKM. V was cut by 10 bases and J by 0 bases, with 16 bases left in between. The CDR3 length is 15 residues. The CDR3 spells CATQTQGHSGNTIYF. CDR3 nucleotides: TGTGCCACCCAGACACAGGGACACTCTGGAAACACCATATATTTT.

The chain carries TRBV14 and TRBJ1-1, with D unresolved. This CDR3 contains 14 residues. V lost 3 bases and J lost 1, with 9 bases in between. Germline assignment: CDR1 SGHDN and CDR2 FVKESK. The CDR3 DNA follows: TGTGCCAGCAGCCAGGCTTATGCGAACACTGAAGCTTTCTTT. As protein: CASSQAYANTEAFF.

This rearrangement joins TRBV4-1 to TRBJ2-2, with 8 bases fitting TRBD1. Germline CDR1 MGHRA, CDR2 YSYEKL. The ends lost 4 bases at V and 2 bases at J; junction bases unmatched: 9. The CDR3 is 17 residues long. The CDR3 sequence is CASSRTGRALNTGELFF. In DNA form, the CDR3 reads TGCGCCAGCAGCCGGACAGGGCGGGCACTAAACACCGGGGAGCTGTTTTTT.

The genes are TRBV7-9 and TRBJ1-1, with a possible D match to TRBD1 (5 bases). Germline values: CDR1 SEHNR, CDR2 FQNEAQ (reference sequence). The CDR3 consists of 16 residues. The ends were cut back, 2 bases at V and 0 bases at J, with 13 bases in the middle. DNA of the CDR3: TGTGCCAGCAGCTTATTGCAGGGTCTAGTGAACACTGAAGCTTTCTTT. It encodes CASSLLQGLVNTEAFF.

The J gene is TRBJ2-7, the V gene TRBV9; 15 bases are a match to TRBD2. Trimming cost V 3 bases and J 7 bases; bases outside gene matches: 5. CDR1 and CDR2 from the germline V gene are SGDLS and YYNGEE. This CDR3 is built from 15 residues. CDR3 in amino acids: CASSAGLAGGWEQYF. DNA for the CDR3: TGTGCCAGCAGCGCGGGACTAGCGGGAGGTTGGGAGCAGTACTTC. Variable domain in full (rest from reference TRBV9 and TRBJ2-7): DSGVTQTPKHLITATGQRVTLRCSPRSGDLSVYWYQQSLDQGLQFLIQYYNGEERAKGNILERFSAQQFPDLHSELNLSSLELGDSALYFCASSAGLAGGWEQYFGPGTRLTVT.

The chain carries TRBV7-9 and TRBJ1-1; no reliable D call. The germline V and J ends were trimmed by 0 bases and 3 bases, with 11 bases remaining between them. From germline, CDR1 is SEHNR and CDR2 FQNEAQ (reference sequence). The CDR3 spans 15 residues. The CDR3 bases are TGTGCCAGCAGCTTAGCGTCAGGCGGGGACACTGAAGCTTTCTTT. Amino acid sequence: CASSLASGGDTEAFF.

This rearrangement joins TRBV7-9 to TRBJ2-7; the match to TRBD1 covers 10 bases. This CDR3 spans 18 amino acids. V lost 5 bases to trimming and J lost 3 bases; unmatched junction nucleotides: 16. Germline CDR1 and CDR2: SEHNR and FQNEAQ (reference sequence). Here the CDR3 reads CASSDTGTGVSLSYEQYF. For the CDR3, the DNA is TGTGCCAGCAGCGACACCGGGACAGGGGTATCCCTAAGCTACGAGCAGTACTTC.

V is TRBV12-5 and J is TRBJ1-1; no firm D call. CDR3 size: 12 residues. The germline gives CDR1 LGHNT, CDR2 FRNRAP. V was cut by 7 bases and J by 6 bases, with 12 bases left in between. Here the CDR3 DNA reads TGTGCTAGTGCTGGAGAGAAAGCTGAAGCTTTCTTT. Residues: CASAGEKAEAFF.

The rearrangement links TRBV5-1 to TRBJ2-2; TRBD1 might be the D (5 bases). Germline values: CDR1 SGHRS, CDR2 YFSETQ. V gave up 0 bases and J gave up 7 bases, with 10 bases separating them. CDR3 length: 14 amino acids. DNA for the CDR3: TGCGCCAGCAGCTTGGGGCAGGGCGGCGGGGAGCTGTTTTTT. Residues: CASSLGQGGGELFF.

The CDR3 loop reads CASSPTGGYGYTF. For the CDR3, the DNA is TGTGCCAGCAGCCCTACAGGGGGCTATGGCTACACCTTC. The rearrangement joins TRBV7-9 to TRBJ1-2, with 8 positions matching TRBD1. Losses at the gene ends were 5 bases for V and 4 bases for J; bases not matched to a gene: 3. The CDR3 runs to 13 residues. Germline assignment: CDR1 SEHNR and CDR2 FQNEAQ (reference sequence).

This sequence joins TRBV29-1 and TRBJ1-1, with 7 positions matching TRBD1. The CDR3 totals 13 residues. Germline V gene lookup returns CDR1 SQVTM and CDR2 ANQGSEA. V shed 7 bases, J shed 0 bases, and the junction held 5 bases outside the gene matches. The CDR3 DNA sequence: TGCAGCGCCACCAGGGGGGTGAACACTGAAGCTTTCTTT. Protein: CSATRGVNTEAFF.

The chain links TRBV9 to TRBJ1-5, with D possibly being TRBD1 (5 bases). CDR1 and CDR2 (germline): SGDLS, YYNGEE. V lost 3 bases and J 3 bases, leaving 10 bases between the germline ends. The length of the CDR3 is 14 residues. The DNA for the CDR3 is TGTGCCAGCAGCGGGGGGGATTCCAATCAGCCCCAGCATTTT. Residues: CASSGGDSNQPQHF.

The chain is built from TRBV6-5 and TRBJ2-3, with a tentative D call TRBD1 (7 bases). CDR3 size: 15 residues. CDR1 and CDR2 from the germline V gene are MNHEY and SVGAGI. The ends were cut back, 0 bases at V and 3 bases at J, with 10 bases in the middle. This chain's CDR3 is CASSYSPGGTDTQYF. CDR3 in DNA: TGTGCCAGCAGTTACTCTCCAGGGGGGACAGATACGCAGTATTTT.